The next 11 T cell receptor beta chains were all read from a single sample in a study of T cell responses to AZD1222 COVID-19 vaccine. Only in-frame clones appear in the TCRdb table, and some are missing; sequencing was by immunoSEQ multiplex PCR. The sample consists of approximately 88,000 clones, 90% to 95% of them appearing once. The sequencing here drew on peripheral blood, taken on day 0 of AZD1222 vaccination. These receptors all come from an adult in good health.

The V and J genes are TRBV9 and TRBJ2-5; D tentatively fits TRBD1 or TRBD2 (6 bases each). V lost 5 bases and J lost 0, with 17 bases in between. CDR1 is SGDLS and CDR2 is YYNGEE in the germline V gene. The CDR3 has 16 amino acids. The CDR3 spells CASSGGGATYQETQYF. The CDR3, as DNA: TGTGCCAGCAGTGGGGGCGGGGCAACGTACCAAGAGACCCAGTACTTC.

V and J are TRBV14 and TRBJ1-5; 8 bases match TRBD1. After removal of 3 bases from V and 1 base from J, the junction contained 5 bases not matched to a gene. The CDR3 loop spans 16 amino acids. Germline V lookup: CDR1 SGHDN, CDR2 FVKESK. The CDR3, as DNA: TGTGCCAGCAGCCACACAGGGGGTACGAGCAATCAGCCCCAGCATTTT. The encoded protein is CASSHTGGTSNQPQHF.

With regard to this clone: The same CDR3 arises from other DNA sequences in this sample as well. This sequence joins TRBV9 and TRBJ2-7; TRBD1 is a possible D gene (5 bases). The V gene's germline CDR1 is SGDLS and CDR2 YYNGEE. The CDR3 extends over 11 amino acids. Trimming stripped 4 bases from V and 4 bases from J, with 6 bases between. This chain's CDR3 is CASSSGYEQYF. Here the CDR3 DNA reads TGTGCCAGCAGCTCAGGGTACGAGCAGTACTTC.

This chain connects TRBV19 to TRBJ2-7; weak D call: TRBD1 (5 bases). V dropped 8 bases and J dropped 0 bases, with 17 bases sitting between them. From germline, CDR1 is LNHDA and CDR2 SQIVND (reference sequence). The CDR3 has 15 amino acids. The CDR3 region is CASSRTSSFSYEQYF. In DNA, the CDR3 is TGTGCCAGTTCTCGGACAAGTTCTTTCTCCTACGAGCAGTACTTC.

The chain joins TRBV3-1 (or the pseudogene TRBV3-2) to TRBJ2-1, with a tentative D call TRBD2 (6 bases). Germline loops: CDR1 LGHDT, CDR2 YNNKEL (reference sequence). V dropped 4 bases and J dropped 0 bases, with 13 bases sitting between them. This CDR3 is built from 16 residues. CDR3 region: CASSLMAGSSYNEQFF. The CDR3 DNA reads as TGTGCCAGCAGCCTCATGGCGGGGAGCTCCTACAATGAGCAGTTCTTC.

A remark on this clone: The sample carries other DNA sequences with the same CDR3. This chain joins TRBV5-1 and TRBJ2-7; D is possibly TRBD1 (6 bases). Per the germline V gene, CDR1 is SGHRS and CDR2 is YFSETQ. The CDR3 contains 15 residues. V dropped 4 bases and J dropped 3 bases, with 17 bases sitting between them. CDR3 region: CASSGTGLRSYEQYF. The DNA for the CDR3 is TGCGCCAGCAGCGGAACAGGGTTGCGGAGCTACGAGCAGTACTTC.

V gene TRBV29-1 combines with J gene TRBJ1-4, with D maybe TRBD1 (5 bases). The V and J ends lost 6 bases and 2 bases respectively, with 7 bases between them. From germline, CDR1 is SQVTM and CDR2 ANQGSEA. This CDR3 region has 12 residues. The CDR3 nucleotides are TGCAGCGTCGGGACCACTAATGAAAAACTGTTTTTT. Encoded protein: CSVGTTNEKLFF.

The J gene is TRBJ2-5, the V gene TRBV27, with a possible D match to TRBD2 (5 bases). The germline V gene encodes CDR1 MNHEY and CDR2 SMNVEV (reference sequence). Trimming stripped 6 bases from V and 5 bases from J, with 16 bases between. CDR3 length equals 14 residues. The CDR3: CASRTFVGVETQYF. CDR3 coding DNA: TGTGCCAGCAGAACCTTTGTGGGAGTCGAGACCCAGTACTTC.

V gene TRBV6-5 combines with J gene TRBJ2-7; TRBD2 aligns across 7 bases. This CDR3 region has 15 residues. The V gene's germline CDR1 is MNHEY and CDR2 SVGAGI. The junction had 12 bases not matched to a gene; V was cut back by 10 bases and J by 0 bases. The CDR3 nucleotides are TGTGCCACCCCGGGGGAGGGCAAGAGCTCCTACGAGCAGTACTTC. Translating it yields CATPGEGKSSYEQYF.

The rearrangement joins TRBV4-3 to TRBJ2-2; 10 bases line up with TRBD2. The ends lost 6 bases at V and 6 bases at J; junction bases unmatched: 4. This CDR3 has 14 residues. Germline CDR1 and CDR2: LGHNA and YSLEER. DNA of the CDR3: TGCGCCAGCAGAGGGACTAGCGAGTCCGGGGAGCTGTTTTTT. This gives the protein CASRGTSESGELFF.

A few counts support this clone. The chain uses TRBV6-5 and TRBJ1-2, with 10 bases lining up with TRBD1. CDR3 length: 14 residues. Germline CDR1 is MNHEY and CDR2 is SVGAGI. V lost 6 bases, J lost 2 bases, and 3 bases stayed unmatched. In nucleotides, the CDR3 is TGTGCCAGCAGCTCGGGACAGGGGAACTATGGCTACACCTTC. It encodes CASSSGQGNYGYTF.